The sequence of this T cell receptor beta chain was determined in a study of T-cell memory formation after mild COVID-19. Turning to the study itself: Largely donor-specific TCR clusters were found. Study-wide results and caveats: Among contracting clones, CD4+ were mainly CM/EM and CD8+ enriched in EMRA.

Each CDR3 protein is one row after TCRdb ran MiXCR on the 5' RACE reads. This repertoire shows a few hundred thousand distinct CDR3 sequences, 15% to 20% found once; its top ten account for roughly 21%. Remarks on this clonotype: Its cognate antigen is unknown.

With 7 bases clipped from V and 6 bases from J, the junction kept 14 bases outside the gene matches. Germline loops: CDR1 LGHNA, CDR2 YNFKEQ. The CDR3 runs to 15 residues. This clonotype was obtained from a man between 18 and 35 years old who had mild COVID-19 (a few samples of this study predate the infection). Cell type and time point are not known. This rearrangement joins TRBV4-2 to TRBJ1-2; 7 bases map to TRBD1. Sample: PBMCs or a T cell subset sorted from them (not recorded which). CDR3 sequence: CASTQTQDRADGYTF. DNA of the CDR3: TGTGCCAGCACCCAGACCCAAGACAGGGCGGATGGCTACACCTTC.